One TCR beta chain is described in this entry. What it binds is unknown. TCRdb keeps only in-frame clones here, not all; method: immunoSEQ multiplex PCR. Found here are approximately 79,000 clones, around 90% of them singletons; the top ten hold under 3%. Every patient experienced relapse after autologous stem cell transplantation, and brentuximab vedotin exposure varied. Classifying best responses yielded complete response, partial response or progressive disease. The CDR3 consists of 15 residues. From germline, CDR1 is MNHNS and CDR2 SASEGT. Trimming cost V 7 bases and J 2 bases, with 17 bases left between them. The data were taken from a study of PD-1 blockade in classical Hodgkin lymphoma. Notes on the study in general: Newly diagnosed patients were said to have less baseline TCR diversity than healthy donors did. Nivolumab starters within 1 year of ASCT were excluded.

This rearrangement joins TRBV6-1 to TRBJ2-5; D unresolved. This sample comprised peripheral blood mononuclear cells (PBMCs), obtained before the second cycle of nivolumab. This TCR was recovered from a human donor with classical Hodgkin lymphoma. The DNA for the CDR3 is TGTGCCAGCAATCTTACCCCCGGCCAACAAGAGACCCAGTACTTC. The encoded protein is CASNLTPGQQETQYF.